In its sample, the clone carrying this TCR beta chain was seen many times. The antigen is unknown. The data are from a study of T-cell reconstitution after alpha-beta-depleted transplantation in children. Study conclusions and caveats: Certain patients had high TCRbeta diversity at day 60, and it came from recipient T cells and thymic progenitors that survived.

Preparation of the TCRbeta library involved a method that used unique molecular identifiers. TCRdb independently ran MiXCR on the PCR reads; one entry per CDR3 protein. The sample shows approximately 130,000 distinct CDR3 sequences, about a tenth of them seen only once. The CDR3 covers 15 residues. Germline CDR1 reads LGHNA; CDR2 reads YSLEER. Germline trimming cut 4 bases from V and 4 bases from J; bases unmatched to any gene: 5. This TCR came from a girl under three years old who had a stem cell transplant for combined immunodeficiency, so the T cells may come from the graft donor. The specimen comprised PBMCs, mostly from graft donor cells, sampled 180 days after TCRalphabeta/CD19-depleted stem cell transplant. The chain employs TRBV4-3 and TRBJ2-7; TRBD2 matches at 12 bases. CDR3: CASSLRLAGVYEQYF. CDR3 coding DNA: TGCGCCAGCAGCCTACGACTAGCGGGGGTATACGAGCAGTACTTC.